The 4 T cell receptor beta chains in this list originate from one sample, sequenced in a study of cytomegalovirus exposure and HLA in healthy donors. Profiling relied on immunoSEQ multiplex PCR, and the TCRdb table lists in-frame clones only, not all of them. Counted here are roughly 130,000 clones, around four fifths occurring once; the ten biggest clones make up more than 1.4%. Sequencing was performed on PBMCs. Receptor source: a young woman in good health and CMV-seronegative.

This sequence joins TRBV11-3 and TRBJ2-2; 7 bases line up with TRBD1. Germline-derived CDR1 and CDR2 are SGHNT and YENEEA. The V gene end was trimmed by 4 bases and the J gene end by 5 bases; junction bases not matched to a gene: 1. The CDR3 sequence is 13 residues long. This CDR3 is CASSSTGTGELFF. In DNA, the CDR3 is TGTGCCAGCAGCTCGACAGGGACCGGGGAGCTGTTTTTT.

The genes are TRBV6-1 and TRBJ2-2; perhaps TRBD1 as D (5 bases). Trimming took off 10 bases at V and 0 bases at J, with 15 bases between the two ends. CDR1 and CDR2 from the germline V gene are MNHNS and SASEGT. The CDR3 contains 15 residues. The CDR3 here is CATRYIGANTGELFF. DNA of the CDR3: TGTGCCACCCGTTATATAGGGGCGAACACCGGGGAGCTGTTTTTT.

V gene TRBV2 combines with J gene TRBJ1-1; 8 nucleotides line up with TRBD1. The CDR3 consists of 14 residues. Germline CDR1 and CDR2: SNHLY and FYNNEI. V was pared by 9 bases and J by 1 base, with 7 bases of the junction left unmatched. The CDR3 bases are TGTGCCAGTTTGGACAGGGCCAAGAACACTGAAGCTTTCTTT. Amino acid sequence: CASLDRAKNTEAFF.

The CDR3 DNA reads as TGTGCCAGCAACCACCCCCGGCAGGGTCTTAGCAATCAGCCCCAGCATTTT. As protein: CASNHPRQGLSNQPQHF. The rearrangement links TRBV6-4 to TRBJ1-5; a weak D match, TRBD1 (5 bases). Trimming stripped 7 bases from V and 0 bases from J, with 19 bases between. This CDR3 region has 17 residues. Germline V gene data show CDR1 as MRHNA and CDR2 as SNTAGT.